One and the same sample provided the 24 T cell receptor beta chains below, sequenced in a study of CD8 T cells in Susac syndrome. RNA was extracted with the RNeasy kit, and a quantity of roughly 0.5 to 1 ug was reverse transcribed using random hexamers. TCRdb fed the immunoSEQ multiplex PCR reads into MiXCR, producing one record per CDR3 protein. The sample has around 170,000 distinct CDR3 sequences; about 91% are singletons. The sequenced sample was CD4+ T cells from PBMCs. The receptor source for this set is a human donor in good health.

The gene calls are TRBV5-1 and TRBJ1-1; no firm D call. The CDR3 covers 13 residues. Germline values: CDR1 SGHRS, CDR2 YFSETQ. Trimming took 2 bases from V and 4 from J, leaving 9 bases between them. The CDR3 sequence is CASSFGLPTEAFF. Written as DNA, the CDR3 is TGCGCCAGCAGCTTCGGACTGCCCACTGAAGCTTTCTTT. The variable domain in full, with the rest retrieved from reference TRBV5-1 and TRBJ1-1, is KAGVTQTPRYLIKTRGQQVTLSCSPISGHRSVSWYQQTPGQGLQFLFEYFSETQRNKGNFPGRFSGRQFSNSRSEMNVSTLELGDSALYLCASSFGLPTEAFFGQGTRLTVV.

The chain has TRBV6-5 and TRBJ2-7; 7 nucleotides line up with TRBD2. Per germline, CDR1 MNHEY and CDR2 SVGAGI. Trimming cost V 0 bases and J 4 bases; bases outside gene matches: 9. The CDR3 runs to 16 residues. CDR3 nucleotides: TGTGCCAGCAGTTACTCGAGGGTTGCTAGCGGATACGAGCAGTACTTC. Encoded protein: CASSYSRVASGYEQYF.

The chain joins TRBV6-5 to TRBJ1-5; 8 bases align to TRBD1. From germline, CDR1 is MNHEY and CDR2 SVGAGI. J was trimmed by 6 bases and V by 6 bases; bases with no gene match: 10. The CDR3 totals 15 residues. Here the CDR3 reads CASSLDRGGVQPQHF. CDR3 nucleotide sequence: TGTGCCAGCAGCCTAGACAGGGGTGGTGTTCAGCCCCAGCATTTT.

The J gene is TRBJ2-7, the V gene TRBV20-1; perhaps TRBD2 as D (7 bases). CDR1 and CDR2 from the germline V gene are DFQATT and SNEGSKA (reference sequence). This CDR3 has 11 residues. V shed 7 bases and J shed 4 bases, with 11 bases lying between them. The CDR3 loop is CSGEGVYEQYF. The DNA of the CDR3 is TGCAGTGGGGAGGGGGTTTACGAGCAGTACTTC.

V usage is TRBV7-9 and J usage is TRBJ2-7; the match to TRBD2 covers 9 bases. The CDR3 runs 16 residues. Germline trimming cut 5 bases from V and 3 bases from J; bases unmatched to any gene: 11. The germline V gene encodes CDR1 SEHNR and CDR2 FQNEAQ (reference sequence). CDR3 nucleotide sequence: TGTGCCAGCAGCCCCGGGGGGCCTAGCGGGGACTACGAGCAGTACTTC. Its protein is CASSPGGPSGDYEQYF.

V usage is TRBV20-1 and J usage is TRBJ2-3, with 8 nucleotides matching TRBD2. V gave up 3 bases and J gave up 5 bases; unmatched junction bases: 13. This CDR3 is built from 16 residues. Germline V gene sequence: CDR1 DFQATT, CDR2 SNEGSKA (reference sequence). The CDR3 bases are TGCAGTGCTAGTACCGGGGGTAGCGGGGTCCGAGATACGCAGTATTTT. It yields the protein CSASTGGSGVRDTQYF.

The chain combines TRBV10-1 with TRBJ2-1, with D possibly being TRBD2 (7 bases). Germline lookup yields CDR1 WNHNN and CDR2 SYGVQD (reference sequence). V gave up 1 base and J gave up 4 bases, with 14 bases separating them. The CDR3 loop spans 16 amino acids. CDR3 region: CASSEFRGAEYNEQFF. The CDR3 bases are TGCGCCAGCAGTGAGTTTCGGGGGGCGGAATACAATGAGCAGTTCTTC.

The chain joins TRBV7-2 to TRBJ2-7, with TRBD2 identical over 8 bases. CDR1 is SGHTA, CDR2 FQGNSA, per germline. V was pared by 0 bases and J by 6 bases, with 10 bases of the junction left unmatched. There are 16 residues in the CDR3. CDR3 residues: CASSLAGRRGGSEQYF. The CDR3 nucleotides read TGTGCCAGCAGCTTAGCTGGGAGACGGGGGGGATCCGAGCAGTACTTC.

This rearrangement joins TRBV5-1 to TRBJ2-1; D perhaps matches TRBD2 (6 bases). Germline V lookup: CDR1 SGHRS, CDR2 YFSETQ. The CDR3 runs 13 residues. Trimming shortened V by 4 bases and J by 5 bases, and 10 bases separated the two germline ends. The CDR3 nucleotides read TGCGCCAGCAGCATGACTAGAAACAATGAGCAGTTCTTC. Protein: CASSMTRNNEQFF.

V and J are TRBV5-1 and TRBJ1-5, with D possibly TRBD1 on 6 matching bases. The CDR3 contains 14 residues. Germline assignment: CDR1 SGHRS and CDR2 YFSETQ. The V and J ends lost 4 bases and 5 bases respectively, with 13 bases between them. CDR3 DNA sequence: TGCGCCAGCAGCCAGGGAGGGGGGGATCAGCCCCAGCATTTT. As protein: CASSQGGGDQPQHF.

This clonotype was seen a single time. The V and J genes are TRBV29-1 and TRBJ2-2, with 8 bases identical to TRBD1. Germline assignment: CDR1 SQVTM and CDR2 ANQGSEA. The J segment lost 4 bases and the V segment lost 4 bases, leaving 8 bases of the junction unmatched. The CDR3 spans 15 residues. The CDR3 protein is CSVGGQGGGTGELFF. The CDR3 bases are TGCAGCGTTGGTGGACAGGGAGGCGGCACCGGGGAGCTGTTTTTT.

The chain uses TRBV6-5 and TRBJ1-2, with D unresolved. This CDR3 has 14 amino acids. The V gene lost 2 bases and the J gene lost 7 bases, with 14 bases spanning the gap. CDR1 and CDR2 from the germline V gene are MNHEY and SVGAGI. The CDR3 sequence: CASSYRSGTAGYTF. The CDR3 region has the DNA TGTGCCAGCAGTTACCGCTCGGGAACAGCTGGCTACACCTTC.

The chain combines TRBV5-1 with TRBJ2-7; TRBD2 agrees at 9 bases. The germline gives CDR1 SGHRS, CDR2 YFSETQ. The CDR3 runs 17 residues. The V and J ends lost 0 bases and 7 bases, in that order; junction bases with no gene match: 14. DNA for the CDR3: TGCGCCAGCAGCTTGGGACTAGCGGACCAAGAACCGGGAGAGCAGTACTTC. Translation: CASSLGLADQEPGEQYF.

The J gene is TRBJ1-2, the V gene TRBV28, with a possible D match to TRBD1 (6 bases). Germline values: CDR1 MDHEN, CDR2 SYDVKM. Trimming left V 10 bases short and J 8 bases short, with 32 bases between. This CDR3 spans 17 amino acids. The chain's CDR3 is CATTGSGAASGWRGYTF. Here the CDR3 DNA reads TGTGCCACCACGGGCTCAGGGGCGGCGAGTGGCTGGCGGGGCTACACCTTC.

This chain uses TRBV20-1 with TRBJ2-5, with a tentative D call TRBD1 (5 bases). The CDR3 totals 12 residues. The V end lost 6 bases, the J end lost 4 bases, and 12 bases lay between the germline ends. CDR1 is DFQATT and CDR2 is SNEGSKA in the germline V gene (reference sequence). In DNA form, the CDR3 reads TGCAGTGCCCAACAGGACGGAGAGACCCAGTACTTC. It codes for CSAQQDGETQYF.

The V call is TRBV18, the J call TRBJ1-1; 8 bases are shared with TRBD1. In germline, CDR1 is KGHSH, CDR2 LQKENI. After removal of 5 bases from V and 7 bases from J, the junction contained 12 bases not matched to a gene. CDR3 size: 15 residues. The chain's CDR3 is CASSKNQGALDEAFF. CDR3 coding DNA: TGTGCCAGCTCAAAAAATCAGGGGGCGTTGGATGAAGCTTTCTTT.

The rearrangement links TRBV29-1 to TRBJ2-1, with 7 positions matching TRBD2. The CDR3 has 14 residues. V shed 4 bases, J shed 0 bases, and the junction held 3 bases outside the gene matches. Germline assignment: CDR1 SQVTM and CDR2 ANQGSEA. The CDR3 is CSVAGGSSYNEQFF. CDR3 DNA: TGCAGCGTTGCCGGCGGGAGCTCCTACAATGAGCAGTTCTTC.

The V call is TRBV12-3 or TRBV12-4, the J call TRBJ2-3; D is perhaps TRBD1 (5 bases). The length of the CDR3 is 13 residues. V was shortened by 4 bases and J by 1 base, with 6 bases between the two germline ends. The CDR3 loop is CASSSRGTDTQYF. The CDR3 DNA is TGTGCCAGCAGTTCCAGGGGCACAGATACGCAGTATTTT.

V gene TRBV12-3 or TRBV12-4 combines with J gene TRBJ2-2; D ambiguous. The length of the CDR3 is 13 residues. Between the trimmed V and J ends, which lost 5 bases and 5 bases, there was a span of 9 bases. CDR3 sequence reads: CASSPRWTGELFF. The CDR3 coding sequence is TGTGCCAGCAGTCCCCGCTGGACCGGGGAGCTGTTTTTT.

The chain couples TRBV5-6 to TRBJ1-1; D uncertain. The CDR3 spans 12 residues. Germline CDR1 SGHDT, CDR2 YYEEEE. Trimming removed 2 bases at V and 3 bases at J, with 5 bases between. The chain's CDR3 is CASSFGDTEAFF. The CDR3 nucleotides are TGTGCCAGCAGCTTTGGGGACACTGAAGCTTTCTTT.

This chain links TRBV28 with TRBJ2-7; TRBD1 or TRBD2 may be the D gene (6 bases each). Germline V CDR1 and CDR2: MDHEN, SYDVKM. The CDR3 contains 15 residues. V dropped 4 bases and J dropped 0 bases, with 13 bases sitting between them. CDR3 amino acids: CASSSEGGPSYEQYF. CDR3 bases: TGTGCCAGCAGTTCTGAGGGGGGACCCTCCTACGAGCAGTACTTC.

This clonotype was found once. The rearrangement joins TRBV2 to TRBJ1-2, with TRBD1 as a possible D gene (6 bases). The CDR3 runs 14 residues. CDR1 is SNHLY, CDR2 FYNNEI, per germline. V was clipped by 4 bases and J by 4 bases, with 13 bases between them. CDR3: CASSVGQPGYGYTF. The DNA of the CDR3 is TGTGCCAGCAGTGTAGGACAGCCTGGCTATGGCTACACCTTC.

The CDR3 DNA reads as TGTGCCAGCAGCTTAGCCAAGGGCTTCACCTACGAGCAGTACTTC. It yields the protein CASSLAKGFTYEQYF. The chain combines TRBV7-2 with TRBJ2-7; D is undetermined. CDR3 length: 15 residues. Trimming left V 0 bases short and J 2 bases short, with 11 bases between. Germline CDR1 is SGHTA and CDR2 is FQGNSA.

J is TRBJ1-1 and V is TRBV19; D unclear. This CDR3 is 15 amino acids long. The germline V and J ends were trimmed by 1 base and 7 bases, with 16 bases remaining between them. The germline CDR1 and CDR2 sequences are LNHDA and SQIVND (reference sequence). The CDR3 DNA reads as TGTGCCAGTAGTATAGGGGCGGATGGAGGGCATGAAGCTTTCTTT. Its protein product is CASSIGADGGHEAFF. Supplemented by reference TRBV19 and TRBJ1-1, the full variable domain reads DGGITQSPKYLFRKEGQNVTLSCEQNLNHDAMYWYRQDPGQGLRLIYYSQIVNDFQKGDIAEGYSVSREKKESFPLTVTSAQKNPTAFYLCASSIGADGGHEAFFGQGTRLTVV.